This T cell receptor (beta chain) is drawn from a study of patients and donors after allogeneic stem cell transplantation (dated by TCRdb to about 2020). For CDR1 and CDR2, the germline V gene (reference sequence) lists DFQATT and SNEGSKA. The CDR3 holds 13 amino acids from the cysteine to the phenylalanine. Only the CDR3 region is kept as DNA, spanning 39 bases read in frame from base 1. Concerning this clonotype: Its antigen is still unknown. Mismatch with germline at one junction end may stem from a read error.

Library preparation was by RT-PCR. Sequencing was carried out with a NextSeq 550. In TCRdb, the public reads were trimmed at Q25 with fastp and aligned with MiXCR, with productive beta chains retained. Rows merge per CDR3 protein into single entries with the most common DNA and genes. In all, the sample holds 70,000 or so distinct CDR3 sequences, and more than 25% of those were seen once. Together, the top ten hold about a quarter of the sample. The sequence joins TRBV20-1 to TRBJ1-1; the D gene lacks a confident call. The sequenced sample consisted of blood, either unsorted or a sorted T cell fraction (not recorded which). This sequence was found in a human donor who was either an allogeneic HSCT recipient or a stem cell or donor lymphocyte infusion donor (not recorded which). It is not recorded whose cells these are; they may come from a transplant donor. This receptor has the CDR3 CSSSPGMNTEAFF. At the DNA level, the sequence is TGCAGTTCTAGTCCCGGCATGAACACTGAAGCTTTCTTT.